The 3 T cell receptor beta chains listed next were all sequenced from one sample in a study of CD8 T cells in ankylosing spondylitis. Study-wide findings and caveats: Characteristic, it appeared, of ankylosing spondylitis blood was a TCR beta motif of eight highly homologous variants.

No antigen has been assigned to these receptors. In TCRdb, the 5' RACE reads were re-called with MiXCR into one record per CDR3 protein. The table has 330,000 or so distinct CDR3 sequences, approximately 8% seen once. The material sequenced was blood, either unsorted or a sorted T cell fraction (not recorded which). These receptors were collected from a male donor with ankylosing spondylitis.

This clonotype was recorded a few times. The chain links TRBV3-1 to TRBJ2-4, with TRBD1 as a possible D gene (6 bases). Trimming stripped 0 bases from V and 14 bases from J, with 17 bases between. CDR1 is LGHDT, CDR2 YNNKEL, per germline (reference sequence). The CDR3 covers 14 residues. Here the CDR3 DNA reads TGTGCCAGCAGCCAAGATACAGGGAGCCTGTGGAAGTACTTC. It specifies CASSQDTGSLWKYF.

This clonotype was found many times. V and J are TRBV11-2 and TRBJ2-1; no reliable D call. The germline V and J ends were trimmed by 0 bases and 0 bases, with 12 bases remaining between them. CDR3 length: 17 residues. Germline CDR1 SGHAT, CDR2 FQNNGV. The CDR3 sequence is CASSLDGHTGSYNEQFF. As DNA, the CDR3 is TGTGCCAGCAGCTTAGATGGGCACACCGGCTCCTACAATGAGCAGTTCTTC.

This clonotype appeared many times. V is TRBV12-3 or TRBV12-4 and J is TRBJ1-5; TRBD1 might be the D (5 bases). The CDR3 runs to 14 residues. With 6 bases removed from V and 4 bases from J, the gap between germline ends came to 13 bases. DNA for the CDR3: TGTGCCAGCAGCCTCGACAGACAGAATCAGCCCCAGCATTTT. Translation: CASSLDRQNQPQHF.